This T cell receptor beta chain was identified in a study of PD-L1 blockade in urothelial cancer. The repertoire was sequenced with immunoSEQ multiplex PCR; TCRdb's copy has only in-frame clones and lacks some. The sample gives approximately 52,000 clones, about 85% of which show up once; about a sixth is in the top ten. Time point denoted: pretreatment peripheral blood. Germline CDR1 SQVTM, CDR2 ANQGSEA. The CDR3 length is 12 residues. Between the trimmed V and J ends, which lost 4 bases and 5 bases, there was a span of 9 bases. The receptor's source is a man aged 70-80 years with urothelial cancer. The sample in question was PBMCs, obtained around atezolizumab (anti-PD-L1) treatment. V is TRBV29-1 and J is TRBJ1-5; a weak D match, TRBD1 (6 bases). CDR3 region: CSVAKGDQPQHF. CDR3 nucleotide sequence: TGCAGCGTTGCGAAGGGGGATCAGCCCCAGCATTTT. Together with reference TRBV29-1 and TRBJ1-5, the CDR3 gives the full variable domain: SAVISQKPSRDICQRGTSLTIQCQVDSQVTMMFWYRQQPGQSLTLIATANQGSEATYESGFVIDKFPISRPNLTFSTLTVSNMSPEDSSIYLCSVAKGDQPQHFGDGTRLSIL.